The TCR beta chain described here comes from a study of blood T cell repertoires in COVID-19. Repertoires were generated with immunoSEQ multiplex PCR, while TCRdb's copy carries only in-frame clones and drops some. The sample lists about 250,000 clones, around four fifths occurring once. From germline, CDR1 is LGHDT and CDR2 YNNKEL (reference sequence). The V end lost 0 bases, the J end lost 7 bases, and 21 bases lay between the germline ends. The CDR3 is made up of 17 amino acids. This clonotype was sampled from a woman aged 55-69 years with active or convalescent COVID-19. The sample comprised peripheral blood. V usage is TRBV3-1 (or the pseudogene TRBV3-2) and J usage is TRBJ2-5; the D gene is possibly TRBD2 (6 bases). The CDR3 loop reads CASSQDLATGRETTQYF. As DNA, the CDR3 is TGTGCCAGCAGCCAAGATTTGGCGACGGGTCGGGAGACGACCCAGTACTTC.